Detailed here is one TCR beta chain. Other nucleotide sequences in the sample specify the same CDR3. The sample originates from a study of cytomegalovirus exposure and HLA in healthy donors. CDR3 size: 17 residues. Between the trimmed V and J ends, which lost 0 bases and 0 bases, there was a span of 12 bases. Germline V gene lookup returns CDR1 SGHVS and CDR2 FQNEAQ. This PCR relied on a set of 60 Vbeta primers and 13 Jbeta primers. Here immunoSEQ multiplex PCR was the method, and the copy in TCRdb shows in-frame clones only, minus some. This table has about 180,000 clones, roughly 75% appearing once. The chain links TRBV7-8 to TRBJ1-5, with D unclear. This clonotype was sampled from a woman under 40 in good health and CMV-seronegative. The sequencing input was PBMCs. CDR3 loop: CASSLAARLNSNQPQHF. As DNA, the CDR3 is TGTGCCAGCAGCTTAGCGGCCAGATTAAATAGCAATCAGCCCCAGCATTTT.